Detailed here is one T cell receptor (beta chain). People whose metastatic non-small-cell lung cancer was chemo-refractory got focal radiation along with CTLA-4 blockade by ipilimumab. The CDR3 contains 13 residues. The V and J ends lost 5 bases and 1 base respectively, with 8 bases between them. Germline V gene lookup returns CDR1 SGHTA and CDR2 FQGNSA. TCRdb keeps only in-frame clones here, not all; method: immunoSEQ multiplex PCR. The repertoire holds 45,000 to 60,000 clones, with approximately 85% as singletons. The data belong to a study of radiotherapy plus CTLA-4 blockade in lung cancer. Study background: Objective responses were observed in 15% to 20% of patients, and disease control was achieved by over 30%.

The gene calls are TRBV7-2 and TRBJ2-5; possibly TRBD1 for D (6 bases). The TCR sequence derives from a human donor with non-small cell lung cancer who had stable disease on radiotherapy plus ipilimumab. This sample comprised peripheral blood, obtained from a patient treated with radiotherapy plus ipilimumab. In DNA form, the CDR3 reads TGTGCCAGCAGCAGACAGGTCCAAGAGACCCAGTACTTC. Translation: CASSRQVQETQYF.